This TCR beta chain was obtained from a study of blood T cell repertoires in COVID-19. Patients of the Seattle cohort, enrolled during active infection, were followed longitudinally. V trimming: 1 base; J trimming: 1 base; junction bases outside the gene matches: 6. The CDR3 spans 18 residues. Germline V CDR1 and CDR2: SGHDN, FVKESK. The table came from immunoSEQ multiplex PCR; TCRdb's copy has only in-frame clones and leaves some out. The sample gives 150,000 to 200,000 clones, roughly 86% of which show up once; less than 3% is in the top ten. The sequenced sample was peripheral blood. The chain recombines TRBV14 with TRBJ2-6, with 8 bases matching TRBD1. The sequence came from a woman aged 80 or over with COVID-19, enrolled during active disease. CDR3 sequence: CASSQAQGAFSGANVLTF. In DNA, the CDR3 is TGTGCCAGCAGCCAAGCCCAGGGGGCATTTTCTGGGGCCAACGTCCTGACTTTC.